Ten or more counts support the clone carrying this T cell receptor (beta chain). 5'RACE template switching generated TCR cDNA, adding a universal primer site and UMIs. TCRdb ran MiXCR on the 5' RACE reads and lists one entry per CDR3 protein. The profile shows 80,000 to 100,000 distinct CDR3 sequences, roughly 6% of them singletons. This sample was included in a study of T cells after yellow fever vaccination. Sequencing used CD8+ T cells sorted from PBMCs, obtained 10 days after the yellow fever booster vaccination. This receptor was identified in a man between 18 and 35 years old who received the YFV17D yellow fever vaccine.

CDR3 residues: CSVGRGDTEAFF. Written as DNA, the CDR3 is TGCAGCGTGGGGAGGGGAGACACTGAAGCTTTCTTT. The chain has TRBV29-1 and TRBJ1-1, with D perhaps matching TRBD1 (5 bases). The CDR3 is 12 amino acids. Germline V gene sequence: CDR1 SQVTM, CDR2 ANQGSEA. The V end was cut by 6 bases, the J end by 3 bases, with 11 bases between.